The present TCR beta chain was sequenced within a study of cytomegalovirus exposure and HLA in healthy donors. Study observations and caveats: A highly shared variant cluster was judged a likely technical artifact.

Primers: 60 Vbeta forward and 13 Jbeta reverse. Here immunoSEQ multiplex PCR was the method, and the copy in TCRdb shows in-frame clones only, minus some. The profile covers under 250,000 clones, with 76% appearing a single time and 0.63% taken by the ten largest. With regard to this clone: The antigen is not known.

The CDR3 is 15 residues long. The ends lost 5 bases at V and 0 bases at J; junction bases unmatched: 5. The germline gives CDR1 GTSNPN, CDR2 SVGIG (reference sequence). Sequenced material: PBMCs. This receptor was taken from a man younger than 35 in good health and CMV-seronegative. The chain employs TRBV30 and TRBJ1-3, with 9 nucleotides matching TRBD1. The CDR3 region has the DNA TGTGCCTGGGGGGACAGGGCTTTCTCTGGAAACACCATATATTTT. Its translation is CAWGDRAFSGNTIYF.